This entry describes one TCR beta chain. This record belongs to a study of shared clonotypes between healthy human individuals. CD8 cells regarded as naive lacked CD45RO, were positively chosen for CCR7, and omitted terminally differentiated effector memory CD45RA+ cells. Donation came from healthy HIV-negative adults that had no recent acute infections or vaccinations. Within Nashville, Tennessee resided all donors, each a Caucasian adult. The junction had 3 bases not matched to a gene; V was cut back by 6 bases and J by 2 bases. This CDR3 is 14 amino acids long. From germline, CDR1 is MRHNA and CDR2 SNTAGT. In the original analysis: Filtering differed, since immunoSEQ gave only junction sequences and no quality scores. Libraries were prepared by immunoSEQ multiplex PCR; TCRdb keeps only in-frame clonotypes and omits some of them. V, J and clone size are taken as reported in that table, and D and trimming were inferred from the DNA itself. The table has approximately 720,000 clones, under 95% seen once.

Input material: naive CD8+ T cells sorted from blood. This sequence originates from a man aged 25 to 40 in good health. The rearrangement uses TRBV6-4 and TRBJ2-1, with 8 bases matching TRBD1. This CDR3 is CASSRGRPYNEQFF. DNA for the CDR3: TGTGCCAGCAGCAGGGGGCGCCCCTACAATGAGCAGTTCTTC.